A selection of T cell receptor beta chains follows, all from one sample in a study of blood T cells in healthy people across ages. TCRdb passed the 5' RACE reads through MiXCR, listing each CDR3 protein once. The sample yields about 770,000 distinct CDR3 sequences, approximately 44% seen once. The specimen sequenced was blood. The receptor source for this set is a man between 60 and 75 years old in good health. Each CDR3 is given with its conserved first and last residue. A D gene is named only where the DNA matches it firmly. Size values are once, few and many counts, or a class for expanded clones, and some rows have none.

J gene	clone size	D gene	V gene	CDR3 protein	CDR3 DNA
TRBJ1-4	few	NA	TRBV4-1	CASSRRLGGNEKLFF	TGCGCCAGCAGCCGCCGTCTTGGTGGGAATGAAAAACTGTTTTTT
TRBJ2-5	NA	NA	TRBV20-1	CSARGRTQETQYF	TGCAGTGCTAGAGGACGGACTCAAGAGACCCAGTACTTC
TRBJ2-5	NA	TRBD2	TRBV9	CASSVGSGGAPETQYF	TGTGCCAGCAGCGTAGGTAGCGGGGGGGCCCCAGAGACCCAGTACTTC
TRBJ2-7	NA	NA	TRBV28	CASSLGLFYEQYF	TGTGCCAGCAGCTTAGGACTATTCTACGAGCAGTACTTC
TRBJ2-7	NA	TRBD2	TRBV5-1	CASPRFGAGETYEQYF	TGCGCCAGCCCCAGGTTCGGGGCGGGGGAGACCTACGAGCAGTACTTC
TRBJ2-1	few	NA	TRBV7-2	CASSFRDNYNEQFF	TGTGCCAGCAGCTTCCGGGACAACTACAATGAGCAGTTCTTC
TRBJ2-5	NA	TRBD1	TRBV6-2/TRBV6-3	CASSQFRTGALQETQYF	TGTGCCAGCAGCCAATTTCGGACAGGGGCGTTACAAGAGACCCAGTACTTC
TRBJ2-1	NA	TRBD1	TRBV6-2/TRBV6-3	CASTQGTASSYNEQFF	TGTGCCAGCACTCAAGGGACAGCGAGCTCCTACAATGAGCAGTTCTTC
TRBJ2-5	NA	NA	TRBV5-4	CASSSPSQGNFETQYF	TGTGCCAGCAGCTCACCGTCCCAGGGTAACTTCGAGACCCAGTACTTC
TRBJ2-7	NA	NA	TRBV20-1	CSARDRQGYTYEQYF	TGCAGTGCTAGAGATCGGCAGGGTTACACCTACGAGCAGTACTTC
TRBJ2-3	NA	TRBD1	TRBV29-1	CSAIGGTGGLTQYF	TGCAGCGCCATTGGGGGGACAGGGGGCCTTACGCAGTATTTT
TRBJ2-6	NA	NA	TRBV13	CASRPRQAGTNVLTF	TGTGCCAGCAGACCTAGACAGGCTGGGACCAACGTCCTGACTTTC
TRBJ2-7	NA	TRBD1	TRBV18	CASSGTVAYKQYF	TGTGCCAGCTCGGGGACAGTGGCCTACAAGCAGTACTTC
TRBJ1-2	few	NA	TRBV14	CASRQDGQGKDGYTF	TGTGCCAGCAGACAAGATGGGCAGGGAAAGGATGGCTACACCTTC
TRBJ2-5	few	NA	TRBV18	CASSAGVPPQETQYF	TGTGCCAGCTCCGCCGGGGTACCGCCCCAAGAGACCCAGTACTTC
TRBJ1-5	NA	TRBD1	TRBV7-8	CASSLRDRVGQPQHF	TGTGCCAGCAGCCTTCGAGACAGGGTGGGTCAGCCCCAGCATTTT
TRBJ2-5	NA	NA	TRBV20-1	CSARDSLFRETQYF	TGCAGTGCTAGAGATTCGCTGTTTCGAGAGACCCAGTACTTC
TRBJ2-7	many	NA	TRBV3-1	CASSQGDFYEQYF	TGTGCCAGCAGCCAAGGAGACTTTTACGAGCAGTACTTC
TRBJ2-5	NA	NA	TRBV20-1	CSARDRQISSQETQYF	TGCAGTGCTAGAGACCGTCAAATCAGCAGCCAAGAGACCCAGTACTTC
TRBJ2-7	NA	TRBD2	TRBV2	CASSVSTSGCDQYF	TGTGCCAGCAGTGTCTCGACTAGCGGATGCGACCAGTACTTC
TRBJ1-6	NA	TRBD1	TRBV4-1	CASSQDDRGGSPLHF	TGCGCCAGCAGCCAAGATGACAGGGGAGGCTCACCCCTCCACTTT
TRBJ1-5	NA	NA	TRBV28	CASSLLGYSNQPQHF	TGTGCCAGCAGTTTATTAGGGTATAGCAATCAGCCCCAGCATTTT
TRBJ2-3	NA	TRBD2	TRBV20-1	CSAPPGGGEGADTQYF	TGCAGTGCCCCTCCGGGCGGGGGAGAAGGCGCAGATACGCAGTATTTT
TRBJ2-5	few	TRBD1	TRBV29-1	CSGQTWTGPKETVQETQYF	TGCAGCGGACAGACGTGGACAGGGCCCAAGGAGACCGTACAAGAGACCCAGTACTTC
TRBJ2-5	few	NA	TRBV6-5	CASSFDRVGTQYF	TGTGCCAGCAGTTTTGATCGGGTTGGGACCCAGTACTTC
TRBJ2-4	many	NA	TRBV2	CASSEKVVGGPKNIQYF	TGTGCCAGCAGTGAAAAGGTAGTGGGAGGTCCCAAAAACATTCAGTACTTC
TRBJ2-2	NA	TRBD1	TRBV9	CASSGQGAYEQFF	TGTGCCAGCAGCGGACAGGGGGCTTACGAGCAGTTTTTT
TRBJ2-7	NA	NA	TRBV6-2/TRBV6-3	CASNLVHASYEQYF	TGTGCCAGCAACCTGGTGCATGCCTCCTACGAGCAGTACTTC
TRBJ2-2	few	NA	TRBV28	CASSWGRTNTGELFF	TGTGCCAGCAGTTGGGGCAGAACGAACACCGGGGAGCTGTTTTTT
TRBJ2-7	NA	TRBD2	TRBV20-1	CSARHTSGGARNYEQYF	TGCAGTGCTAGACACACTAGCGGGGGGGCCAGAAACTACGAGCAGTACTTC
TRBJ2-2	few	NA	TRBV12-3/TRBV12-4	CASRLDAWTGELFF	TGTGCCAGCAGACTAGATGCCTGGACCGGGGAGCTGTTTTTT
TRBJ1-2	NA	NA	TRBV6-5	CASSYSRGQGYGYTF	TGTGCCAGCAGTTACTCGAGGGGCCAGGGCTATGGCTACACCTTC
TRBJ2-1	NA	NA	TRBV18	CASSPRFGGNEQFF	TGTGCCAGCTCACCAAGGTTCGGGGGCAATGAGCAGTTCTTC
TRBJ2-5	few	TRBD1	TRBV12-3/TRBV12-4	CASSSGQVQETQYF	TGTGCCAGCAGTTCCGGACAGGTCCAAGAGACCCAGTACTTC
TRBJ1-2	NA	NA	TRBV11-2	CASSLDSRVGVYTF	TGTGCCAGCAGCTTAGATTCGCGGGTTGGTGTCTACACCTTC
TRBJ1-2	few	NA	TRBV12-3/TRBV12-4	CASSLGALSRGYTF	TGTGCCAGCAGTTTAGGGGCGCTTTCTCGCGGCTACACCTTC
TRBJ2-7	NA	TRBD1	TRBV6-5	CASSVHRDRTYEQYF	TGTGCCAGCAGTGTCCACCGGGACAGAACCTACGAGCAGTACTTC
TRBJ2-3	NA	TRBD1	TRBV5-1	CASSLPPTGGNTDTQYF	TGCGCCAGCAGCTTACCGCCTACAGGGGGAAACACAGATACGCAGTATTTT
TRBJ2-3	few	NA	TRBV6-2/TRBV6-3	CASSRGHPDTQYF	TGTGCCAGCAGTCGGGGACATCCAGATACGCAGTATTTT
TRBJ2-2	few	NA	TRBV7-2	CASSPSLGELFF	TGTGCCAGCAGCCCCAGTCTCGGGGAGCTGTTTTTT
TRBJ1-6	NA	TRBD1	TRBV20-1	CSARVRTGVMDSPLHF	TGCAGTGCTAGAGTCAGGACAGGGGTTATGGATTCACCCCTCCACTTT
TRBJ2-1	NA	NA	TRBV11-3	CASSPRPGEGGSYNEQFF	TGTGCCAGCAGCCCTCGCCCGGGTGAGGGGGGCTCCTACAATGAGCAGTTCTTC
TRBJ2-3	NA	NA	TRBV9	CASNQTPSGDTQYF	TGTGCCAGCAACCAGACACCATCGGGAGATACGCAGTATTTT
TRBJ1-1	NA	NA	TRBV7-2	CASSLFNTEAFF	TGTGCCAGCAGCTTGTTTAACACTGAAGCTTTCTTT
TRBJ1-2	few	TRBD1	TRBV27	CASSFSWDRGGYTF	TGTGCCAGCAGTTTCAGTTGGGACAGGGGGGGCTACACCTTC
TRBJ2-7	few	TRBD2	TRBV6-5	CASRIGTRVSHNEQYF	TGTGCCAGCAGAATCGGGACTAGGGTCTCCCACAATGAGCAGTACTTC